This TCR beta chain stems from a study of cytotoxic CD8 clonotypes in ibrutinib-treated CLL. Study results and caveats: Clonality at baseline surpassed age-matched healthy donors and tracked circulating CD8+ T-cell counts.

With respect to this clone: As yet, its antigen is unknown.

From germline, CDR1 is SNHLY and CDR2 FYNNEI. The CDR3 is 14 residues long. V shed 6 bases and J shed 3 bases, with 11 bases lying between them. Clones were sequenced by immunoSEQ multiplex PCR, and TCRdb holds only the in-frame ones, with some missing. The top ten hold about a fifth of the sample, which has over 40,000 clones, around 78% seen once. The sample was PBMCs, taken after 24 months of ibrutinib treatment. J is TRBJ1-4 and V is TRBV2, with TRBD1 as a possible D gene (5 bases). The TCR comes from a human donor with chronic lymphocytic leukemia. The CDR3 DNA reads TGTGCCAGCAGGAAGGGGATCCCTAATGAAAAACTGTTTTTT. Translated, it gives CASRKGIPNEKLFF.